This entry features one TCR beta chain sequence. The specificity of this receptor is unknown. Base qualities were left out, and no much larger clone turns up one base away. The data originate from a study of cytomegalovirus exposure and HLA in healthy donors listed by TCRdb under 2017. Background for the entire study: In an earlier analysis of around 540 of the donors, about 260 Gb of sequence data and 100 million or so unique TCR beta sequences from roughly 180 million T cells were reported. About 300 gigabases of sequencing data and roughly 81 million unique TCR sequences made up an early release that covered approximately 700 HLA-typed donors. Of the roughly 410 genotyped donors, 81% were placed in the genetic ancestry cluster associated with self-reported Caucasian donors. The aim of the study was to test whether cataloging public T cell receptors could identify signatures of past pathogen exposure. Using immunosequencing, the study profiled T cell repertoires from 550 to 750 subjects and related those repertoires to cytomegalovirus serostatus. In addition to the first cohort of approximately 670 subjects, a separate validation cohort of 120 different subjects was used. To predict cytomegalovirus infection status, the study brought together high-throughput TCR immunosequencing, statistical association of individual TCRs with disease status, and machine learning. A later analysis re-analyzed previously published TCR beta repertoires from about 730 donors and added high-resolution HLA genotyping to study TCR occurrence patterns. Rather than using new phenotypic data, the later analysis identified candidate immune exposures from TCR beta sequences and from how often those sequences occurred across donors. To decide whether each TCR beta V gene segment behaved as functional or pseudogenic, an earlier analysis of some 600 of the donors relied on high-throughput TCR beta sequencing. Donor age, sex, ethnicity and CMV serostatus were compiled together with the repertoire data. A later genetic analysis used genome-wide SNP genotypes for about 55% of the 666 donors, treating that subset as a discovery cohort. All discovery cohort repertoires had been generated on a single sequencing platform. Both class I and class II loci were covered by HLA typing, at four-digit resolution. Typing coverage differed by locus: A, B, C, DRB1 and DQB1 were typed in about 629-630 donors, DQA1 in about 500, DPA1 in 600 to 610, and DPB1 in approximately 450. A few DR-DQ haplotypes were handled as single units for association and clustering because linkage in the cohort was strong. Across approximately 420 genotyped donors of the cohort, an average of about 240,000 unique TCR beta nucleotide sequences per donor were sequenced, and roughly 17% of those sequences were non-productive. Here is what the overall study found, with its caveats: The 87-base-pair reads could not distinguish some IMGT-functional V segments, including TRBV6-2 and TRBV6-3, so those segments were excluded. The presence/absence analyses assumed that sequencing depth was roughly uniform across donors, and that assumption may not be true. The only immune exposure information available for the cohort was CMV serostatus. A later genetic analysis reported fewer N-insertions in productive TCRs among donors in an Asian-associated ancestry cluster than the roughly 620-donor mean. An association between a missense DCLRE1C variant and V-gene and J-gene trimming of TCR beta chains was found in a later genetic analysis and replicated in an independent cohort. Linkage disequilibrium might explain the correlated functional status among segregating V segments, but an unknown experimental factor could not be excluded. The authors suggested that the approach could potentially be generalized to other disease states and immunological phenotypes. Because HLA typing was unavailable for some donors at each locus, only the typed subset was used in association tests. In an earlier analysis of some 500 of the donors, most TCR beta V segments appeared in productive rearrangements about 90% or about 30% of the time, broadly matching IMGT annotations. In a later analysis, most CMV-associated TCR beta chains were found to appear HLA-restricted, with HLA associations seemingly driven largely by CMV exposure. A later analysis found that HLA-associated TCR beta chains were more clonally expanded and had lower generation probabilities than equally common non-associated chains. Specific HLA alleles were associated with 15,000 to 20,000 TCR beta sequences at a false discovery rate of 0.05 in a later analysis. A further reported finding was that TCR beta sequences accurately predicted the HLA-A and HLA-B alleles for most subjects in the first cohort. Most TCR sequences were seen in very few donors, while some public TCRs were found in many individuals. According to a later analysis, parvovirus B19, influenza, CMV and Epstein-Barr virus appeared linked to several top co-occurrence clusters. In the study, 164 TCR beta chains were listed as associated with cytomegalovirus. In a later analysis, TCR association rates were found to vary across HLA loci, with the most associated TCRs seen for DRB1 alleles and the fewest for HLA-C alleles. A few of the identified cytomegalovirus-associated TCR beta chains were confirmed in vitro to be specific for cytomegalovirus antigens. The earlier analysis of 587 of the donors excluded approximately 17 rarely observed V segments, including chromosome 9 orphons, because counts were too low. The classifier was reported to diagnose cytomegalovirus status with high specificity and sensitivity in both the original and validation cohorts. Strong co-occurrence of HLA alleles, especially DR and DQ, made assigning TCR associations to individual alleles difficult. In this cohort, only TCR beta chains were sequenced, and detectable features were limited by the absence of alpha or paired-chain data. A cluster of highly shared sequence variants was judged likely to be a technical artifact of the sequencing pipeline.

The cohort was made up of 666 healthy bone marrow donors. At the time of sampling, every cohort member was nominally healthy, though immune exposures that went unrecorded were likely present. The donor was CMV seropositive and was included in the group of 290 or so seropositive cohort members. A peripheral blood sample was collected from each donor, and TCR beta sequencing was performed on peripheral blood mononuclear cells. The Qiagen DNeasy Blood Extraction Kit was used to extract genomic DNA from the blood cell samples. Its CDR3 holds 15 amino acids, cysteine through phenylalanine. The CDR3 DNA has 45 bases and is translated from base 1. CDR1 and CDR2, looked up from the germline V gene (reference sequence), are MNHEY and SMNVEV. A distance of 19 bases separates the germline ends of V and J, which lose 7 bases and 7 bases respectively. Libraries were built with the immunoSEQ multiplex PCR assay. For the multiplex PCR, a mixture combining 60 forward primers for TCR Vbeta segments and 13 reverse primers for TCR Jbeta segments was used. A multiplex PCR assay on genomic DNA amplified the CDR3 region of rearranged TCR beta genes. Amplified TCR beta libraries were sequenced as 87-base-pair reads on the Illumina HiSeq System. Regarding the original processing steps: In a later analysis, some 80 million unique TCR beta chains were counted across the 650 to 700 repertoires, and approximately 11 million of these chains were shared by at least two donors. A nearest-neighbor algorithm error-corrected the raw reads and collapsed the reads into unique sequences, merging closely related sequences to remove PCR and sequencing errors. CDR3 sequences were aligned to IMGT reference sequences to assign V, D and J gene segments. For a sequence to be retained, a match of at least six nucleotides was required to both a V gene segment and a J gene segment. Rearrangements were classified as productive when the CDR3 lacked stop codons and remained in frame with V and J, and all other rearrangements were classified as non-productive. Following IMGT convention, CDR3 was defined as the stretch from the second conserved V-encoded cysteine to the conserved J-encoded phenylalanine. The earlier analysis of roughly 590 of the donors excluded sequences that lacked an unambiguous match to a single V gene segment. In an earlier analysis of some 590 of the donors, a V segment was called functional when productive rearrangements were above 56.7%, and segregating when the standard deviation between donors exceeded 5%. To diagnose cytomegalovirus status from the catalog of TCR beta chain sequences, a statistical classification framework was built. In a later analysis, TCR nucleotide sequences were compared against IMGT/GENE-DB human TR gene sequences so that V and J genes could be assigned. Using the TCRdist pipeline, a later analysis assigned CDR3 sequences along with most-parsimonious VDJ recombination scenarios. In a later analysis, each TCR beta chain was defined by its CDR3 amino acid sequence together with its V-gene family, and reads lacking a unique V-gene family were excluded. As a way to deal with suspected cross-contamination and a sequencing artifact, a later analysis dropped roughly 620 nucleotide sequences that were highly shared and had low generation probability. In a later analysis, a clonal expansion index for each public chain was calculated from normalized within-repertoire ranks of inferred template counts. In a later analysis, generation probabilities were computed using a VDJ recombination model fitted to out-of-frame rearrangements, and the results were checked against IGoR. Hypergeometric tests were used in a later analysis to score TCR-TCR, TCR-HLA and TCR-CMV co-occurrence, with a repertoire-size bias correction applied to the TCR pairs. To estimate false discovery rates, a later analysis permuted the HLA or CMV assignments 20 times. In a later analysis, co-occurring TCRs were grouped using DBSCAN, with TCRdist sequence similarity added in when clustering inside HLA-allele-positive subsets. Repertoires with fewer than 30,000 or more than 120,000 public chains, plus five repertoires with anomalous nucleotide sharing, were excluded from co-occurrence clustering. TCRdb retrieved this table from immuneACCESS and kept in-frame rearrangements only. Not all clones are present; in checked studies, unresolved V genes account for under half, and no reason is known for the remainder. V and J calls and clone size come straight from that table; D and trimming were deduced from the DNA. The sample data list 150,000 to 200,000 clones, and roughly 77% of these were observed just once. Under 3% of the sample belongs to the ten largest clones.

This TCR came from a woman aged 30 to 39 in good health and CMV-seropositive. The chain uses TRBV27 and TRBJ2-2; the D segment could be TRBD1, given 5 matching bases. The specimen was PBMCs. The nucleotide sequence is TGTGCCAGCACCCCCGGTGGGGCAGGGAACGGGGAGCTGTTTTTT. Its protein reads: CASTPGGAGNGELFF.